This T cell receptor (beta chain) is from a study of shared clonotypes between healthy human individuals. Across the whole study: A donor's plate count was three for CD4 naive and three for CD4 memory; CD8 naive had two and CD8 memory one. Notes on the study in general: Clonotype sharing among donors was thought likely to change with sequencing depth.

Germline V gene data show CDR1 as SGHRS and CDR2 as YFSETQ. The CDR3 loop spans 17 amino acids. The V and J ends lost 4 bases and 0 bases, in that order; junction bases with no gene match: 8. In the original analysis: ImmunoSEQ supplied junction-only sequences lacking quality scores, so filtering was different. The table came from immunoSEQ multiplex PCR; TCRdb's copy has only in-frame clones and leaves some out. For V, J and clone size, that table is used; D and trimming come from the DNA. Among about 2.4 million clones listed, around nine tenths were seen once. For this clone: Its antigen remains unidentified.

CD45RA+ naive and CD45RA-negative memory subsets were separated from CD4+ cells. This chain connects TRBV5-1 to TRBJ1-3, with TRBD1 matching 9 bases. The origin of this receptor is a man aged 18 to 35 in good health. The sequenced sample was naive CD4+ T cells sorted from blood. The sample's subset: CD45RA+ positively selected. CDR3 amino acids: CASSGGGQGLSGNTIYF. The CDR3 DNA is TGCGCCAGCAGCGGAGGGGGACAGGGACTCTCTGGAAACACCATATATTTT.